A single sample is the source of the 8 T cell receptor beta chains below, sequenced in a study of cytomegalovirus exposure and HLA in healthy donors. Amplification used 60 Vbeta primers and 13 Jbeta primers. Sequenced by immunoSEQ multiplex PCR; TCRdb stores in-frame clones only, minus some. The sample lists 150,000 or so clones, around 80% occurring once. Sequencing was performed on PBMCs. These receptors were taken from a man aged 40-50 years in good health and CMV-seropositive.

This clone was seen only a few times. The V call is TRBV11-2, the J call TRBJ2-5; D gene unclear. CDR1 SGHAT and CDR2 FQNNGV come from the germline V gene. The V end was cut by 2 bases, the J end by 8 bases, with 15 bases between. The CDR3 contains 14 residues. Here the CDR3 reads CASSLMRLAATQYF. The CDR3 region has the DNA TGTGCCAGCAGCTTAATGAGGCTCGCGGCCACCCAGTACTTC.

J is TRBJ2-3 and V is TRBV19; 11 nucleotides align to TRBD2. This CDR3 region has 14 residues. The ends lost 5 bases at V and 6 bases at J; junction bases unmatched: 4. The germline V gene has CDR1 LNHDA and CDR2 SQIVND (reference sequence). The CDR3 region is CASSLAGGSDTQYF. DNA of the CDR3: TGTGCCAGTAGTCTAGCGGGAGGATCGGATACGCAGTATTTT. The full variable domain, its missing parts supplied by reference TRBV19 and TRBJ2-3, is DGGITQSPKYLFRKEGQNVTLSCEQNLNHDAMYWYRQDPGQGLRLIYYSQIVNDFQKGDIAEGYSVSREKKESFPLTVTSAQKNPTAFYLCASSLAGGSDTQYFGPGTRLTVL.

The chain links TRBV5-1 to TRBJ2-7; D not resolved. Trimming pared 1 base from V and 0 bases from J, leaving 5 bases between. This CDR3 comprises 13 residues. Germline CDR1 reads SGHRS; CDR2 reads YFSETQ. The CDR3 spells CASSLLSSYEQYF. CDR3 DNA: TGCGCCAGCAGCTTGCTTAGCTCCTACGAGCAGTACTTC.

The rearrangement uses TRBV10-1 and TRBJ2-1; 14 bases are shared with TRBD2. V gave up 4 bases and J gave up 9 bases; unmatched junction bases: 5. The CDR3 covers 15 residues. Per germline, CDR1 WNHNN and CDR2 SYGVQD (reference sequence). The CDR3 bases are TGCGCCAGCAGTGGACTAGCGGGAGGGGCGGGTGAGCAGTTCTTC. Translated: CASSGLAGGAGEQFF.

The chain couples TRBV5-6 to TRBJ2-4; 12 bases agree with TRBD2. This CDR3 is 16 amino acids long. V was clipped by 4 bases and J by 6 bases; unmatched bases: 8. Germline V gene sequence: CDR1 SGHDT, CDR2 YYEEEE. The DNA of the CDR3 is TGTGCCAGCAGCCCAGGACTAGCGGGACTTGGAAACATTCAGTACTTC. This gives the protein CASSPGLAGLGNIQYF.

This chain joins TRBV19 and TRBJ1-2, with D perhaps matching TRBD1 (5 bases). V was trimmed by 2 bases and J by 5 bases, leaving 27 bases between them. Per the germline V gene, CDR1 is LNHDA and CDR2 is SQIVND (reference sequence). This CDR3 has 19 residues. CDR3: CASSISLGRQKPGGYGYTF. CDR3 sequence (DNA): TGTGCCAGTAGTATATCATTGGGCAGGCAGAAACCCGGGGGGTATGGCTACACCTTC.

This sequence joins TRBV11-2 and TRBJ2-2, with 7 bases lining up with TRBD1. After removal of 11 bases from V and 5 bases from J, the junction contained 8 bases not matched to a gene. CDR1 is SGHAT, CDR2 FQNNGV, per germline. The length of the CDR3 is 13 residues. CDR3 in amino acids: CAVRQGGTGELFF. CDR3 DNA sequence: TGTGCCGTCAGACAGGGTGGAACCGGGGAGCTGTTTTTT.

In this sample, this clone turned up a few times. The V call is TRBV7-8, the J call TRBJ1-4; possibly TRBD1 for D (6 bases). The CDR3 is 17 amino acids. Deletions cut 4 bases from V and 7 bases from J, with 22 bases between. Germline assignment: CDR1 SGHVS and CDR2 FQNEAQ. In DNA form, the CDR3 reads TGTGCCAGCAGCTCTCTTGGGGGCACCCTGGGGAGTGAAAAACTGTTTTTT. Encoded protein: CASSSLGGTLGSEKLFF.